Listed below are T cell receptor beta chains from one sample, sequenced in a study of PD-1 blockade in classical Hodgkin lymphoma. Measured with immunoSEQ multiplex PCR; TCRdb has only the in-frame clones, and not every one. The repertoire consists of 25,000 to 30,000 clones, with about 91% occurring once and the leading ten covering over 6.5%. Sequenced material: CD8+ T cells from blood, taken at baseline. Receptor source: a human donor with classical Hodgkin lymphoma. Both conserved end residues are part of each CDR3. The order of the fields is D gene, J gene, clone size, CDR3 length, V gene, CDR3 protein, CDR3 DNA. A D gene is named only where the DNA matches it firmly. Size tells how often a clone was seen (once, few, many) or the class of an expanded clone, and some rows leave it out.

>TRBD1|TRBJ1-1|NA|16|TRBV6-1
CASSGTPGQMNTEAFF
TGTGCCAGCAGTGGAACTCCGGGACAGATGAACACTGAAGCTTTCTTT
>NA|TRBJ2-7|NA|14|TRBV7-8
CASSLQPLANEQYF
TGTGCCAGCAGCTTACAGCCCCTAGCGAACGAGCAGTACTTC
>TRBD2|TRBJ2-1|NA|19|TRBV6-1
CASSEVGLGTSGRSNEQFF
TGTGCCAGCAGTGAAGTGGGGTTGGGGACTAGCGGGAGATCCAATGAGCAGTTCTTC
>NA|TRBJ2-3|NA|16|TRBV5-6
CASSPPQGSLTDTQYF
TGTGCCAGCAGCCCCCCCCAGGGCTCTTTAACAGATACGCAGTATTTT
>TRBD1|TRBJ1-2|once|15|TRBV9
CASSAPRTGSYGYTF
TGTGCCAGCAGCGCCCCCCGGACAGGGTCCTATGGCTACACCTTC
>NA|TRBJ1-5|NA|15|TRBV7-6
CASSLALNSNQPQHF
TGTGCCAGCAGCTTAGCGCTTAATAGCAATCAGCCCCAGCATTTT
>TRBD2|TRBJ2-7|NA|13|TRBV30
CAFRGDREKEQYF
TGTGCCTTTCGGGGGGACCGGGAGAAAGAGCAGTACTTC
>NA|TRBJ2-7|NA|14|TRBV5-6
CASSHGTPSYEQYF
TGTGCCAGCAGCCACGGGACACCTTCCTACGAGCAGTACTTC
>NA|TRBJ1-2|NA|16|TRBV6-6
CASSYSTRDHNYGYTF
TGTGCCAGCAGTTACTCGACCAGGGACCATAACTATGGTTACACCTTC
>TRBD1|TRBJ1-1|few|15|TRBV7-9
CASSLPRQGKTEAFF
TGTGCCAGCAGCTTACCCAGACAGGGTAAAACTGAAGCTTTCTTT
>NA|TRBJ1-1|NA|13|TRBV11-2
CASSYPANTEAFF
TGTGCCAGCAGTTATCCAGCGAACACTGAAGCTTTCTTT
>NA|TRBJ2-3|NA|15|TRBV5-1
CASRQGTVDTDTQYF
TGCGCCAGCAGACAAGGGACCGTCGACACAGATACGCAGTATTTT
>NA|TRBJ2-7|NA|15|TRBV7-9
CASSLVARGGYEQYF
TGTGCCAGCAGCTTAGTCGCCAGGGGGGGGTACGAGCAGTACTTC
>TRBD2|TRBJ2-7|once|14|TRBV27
CASSPRAGRKEQYF
TGTGCCAGCAGTCCCCGAGCGGGACGGAAAGAGCAGTACTTC
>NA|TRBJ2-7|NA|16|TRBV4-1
CASSQVYRELLGEQYF
TGCGCCAGCAGCCAAGTTTACCGGGAGCTCCTCGGCGAGCAGTACTTC
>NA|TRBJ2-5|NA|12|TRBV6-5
CASTRDRETQYF
TGTGCCAGCACTCGGGATCGGGAGACCCAGTACTTC
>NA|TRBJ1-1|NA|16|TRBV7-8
CASSLRRKGLNTEAFF
TGTGCCAGCAGCTTAAGAAGGAAAGGCTTGAACACTGAAGCTTTCTTT
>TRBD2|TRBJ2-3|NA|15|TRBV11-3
CASALTSGRVDTQYF
TGTGCCAGCGCCCTGACTAGCGGGAGAGTAGATACGCAGTATTTT
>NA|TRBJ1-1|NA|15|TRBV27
CASSPSLNPNTEAFF
TGTGCCAGCAGTCCTAGTTTGAATCCTAACACTGAAGCTTTCTTT
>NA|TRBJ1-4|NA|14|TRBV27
CASRVGFTNEKLFF
TGTGCCAGCCGTGTTGGGTTTACTAATGAAAAACTGTTTTTT
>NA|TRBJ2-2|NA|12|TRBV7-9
CAGGRGTGELFF
TGTGCCGGAGGCCGGGGGACCGGGGAGCTGTTTTTT
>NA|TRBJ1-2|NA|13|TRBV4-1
CASSQAEGYGYTF
TGCGCCAGCAGCCAAGCCGAGGGCTATGGCTACACCTTC
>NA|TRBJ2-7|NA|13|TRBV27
CASSSLRRSGQYF
TGTGCCAGCAGTTCCCTCCGACGGTCGGGGCAGTACTTC
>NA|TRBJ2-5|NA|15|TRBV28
CASSPPQGGQETQYF
TGTGCCAGCAGTCCCCCGCAGGGAGGACAAGAGACCCAGTACTTC
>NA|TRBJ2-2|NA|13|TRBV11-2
CASSFPNTGELFF
TGTGCCAGCAGCTTCCCGAACACCGGGGAGCTGTTTTTT
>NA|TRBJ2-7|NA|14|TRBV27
CASSLDSPRREQYF
TGTGCCAGCAGTTTAGACAGCCCCCGGAGGGAGCAGTACTTC
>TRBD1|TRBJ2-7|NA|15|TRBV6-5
CASSRGTDYSYEQYF
TGTGCCAGCAGTCGAGGGACAGACTACTCCTACGAGCAGTACTTC
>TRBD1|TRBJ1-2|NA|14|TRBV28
CASSLPSGGHGYTF
TGTGCCAGCAGTCTCCCCTCAGGGGGCCATGGCTACACCTTC
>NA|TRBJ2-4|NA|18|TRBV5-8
CASSYFRFRDIAKNIQYF
TGTGCCAGCAGCTATTTTCGTTTCAGGGATATAGCCAAAAACATTCAGTACTTC
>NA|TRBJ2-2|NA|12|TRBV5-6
CASSFFTGELFF
TGTGCCAGCAGCTTCTTCACCGGGGAGCTGTTTTTT
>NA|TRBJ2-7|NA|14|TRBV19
CASRTGPGNYEQYF
TGTGCCAGTAGAACAGGGCCGGGGAATTACGAGCAGTACTTC
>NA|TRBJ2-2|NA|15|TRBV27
CASSLAILNTGELFF
TGTGCCAGCAGTTTAGCGATTTTGAACACCGGGGAGCTGTTTTTT
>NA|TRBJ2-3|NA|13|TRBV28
CASSLTSTDTQYF
TGTGCCAGCAGTTTAACAAGCACAGATACGCAGTATTTT
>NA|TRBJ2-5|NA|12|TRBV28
CASSFTSETQYF
TGTGCCAGCAGTTTCACGAGTGAGACCCAGTACTTC
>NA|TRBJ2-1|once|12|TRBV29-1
CSVEFDYNEQFF
TGCAGCGTTGAGTTCGATTACAATGAGCAGTTCTTC
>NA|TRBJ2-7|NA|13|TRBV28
CASSWGIGYEQYF
TGTGCCAGCAGTTGGGGGATCGGCTACGAGCAGTACTTC
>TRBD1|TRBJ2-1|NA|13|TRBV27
CASSYRQGVGQFF
TGTGCCAGCAGTTACCGACAGGGAGTAGGGCAGTTCTTC
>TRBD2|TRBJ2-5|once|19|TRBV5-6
CASSLFSGLAGGADETQYF
TGTGCCAGCAGCTTGTTTTCGGGGCTAGCGGGAGGGGCTGATGAGACCCAGTACTTC
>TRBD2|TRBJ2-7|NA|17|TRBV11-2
CASSLQRSGRGPYEQYF
TGTGCCAGCAGCCTTCAACGTAGCGGGAGGGGTCCCTACGAGCAGTACTTC
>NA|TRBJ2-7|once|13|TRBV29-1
CSVEELGFNEQYF
TGCAGCGTTGAAGAGCTAGGGTTTAACGAGCAGTACTTC
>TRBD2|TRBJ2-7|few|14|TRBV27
CASSYYGTTNEQYF
TGTGCCAGCAGCTACTACGGGACTACCAACGAGCAGTACTTC
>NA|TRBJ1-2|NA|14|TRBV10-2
CASSEIRVMDGYTF
TGCGCCAGCAGTGAGATTAGGGTAATGGATGGCTACACCTTC
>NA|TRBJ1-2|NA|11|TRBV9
CASGPRDGYTF
TGTGCCAGTGGACCTCGAGATGGCTACACCTTC
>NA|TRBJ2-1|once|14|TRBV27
CASSDGSAYNEQFF
TGTGCCAGCAGTGATGGGAGTGCCTACAATGAGCAGTTCTTC
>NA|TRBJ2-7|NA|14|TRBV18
CASSPPEGSYEQYF
TGTGCCAGCTCACCACCGGAGGGTTCCTACGAGCAGTACTTC
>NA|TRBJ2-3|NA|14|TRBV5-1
CASRDTGAPDTQYF
TGCGCCAGCAGAGATACGGGAGCCCCAGATACGCAGTATTTT
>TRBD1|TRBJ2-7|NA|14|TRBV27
CASSGGTGGYEQYF
TGTGCCAGCAGTGGCGGGACAGGGGGTTACGAGCAGTACTTC
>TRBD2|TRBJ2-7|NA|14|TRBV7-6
CASSPSSGGVEQYF
TGTGCCAGCAGCCCATCTAGCGGGGGGGTGGAGCAGTACTTC
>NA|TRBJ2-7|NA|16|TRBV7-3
CASSLMAGGRHYEQYF
TGTGCCAGCAGCTTAATGGCGGGTGGTCGTCACTACGAGCAGTACTTC